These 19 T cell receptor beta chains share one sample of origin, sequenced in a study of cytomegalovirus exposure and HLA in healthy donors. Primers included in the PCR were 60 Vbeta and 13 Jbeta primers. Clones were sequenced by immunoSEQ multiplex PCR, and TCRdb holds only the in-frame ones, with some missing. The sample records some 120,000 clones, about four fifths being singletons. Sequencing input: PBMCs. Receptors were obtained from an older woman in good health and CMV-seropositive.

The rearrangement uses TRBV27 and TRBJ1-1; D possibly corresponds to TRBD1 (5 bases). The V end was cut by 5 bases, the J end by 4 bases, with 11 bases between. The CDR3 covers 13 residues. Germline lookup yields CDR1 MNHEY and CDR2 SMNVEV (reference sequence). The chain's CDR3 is CASSDQGGTEAFF. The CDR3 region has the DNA TGTGCCAGCAGTGATCAGGGTGGCACTGAAGCTTTCTTT.

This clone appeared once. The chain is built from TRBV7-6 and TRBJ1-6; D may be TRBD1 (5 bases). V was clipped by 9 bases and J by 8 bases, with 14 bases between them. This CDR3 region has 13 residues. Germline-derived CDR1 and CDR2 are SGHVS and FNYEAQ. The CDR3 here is CASGGRADSPLHF. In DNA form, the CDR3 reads TGTGCCAGTGGTGGCAGGGCGGATTCACCCCTCCACTTT.

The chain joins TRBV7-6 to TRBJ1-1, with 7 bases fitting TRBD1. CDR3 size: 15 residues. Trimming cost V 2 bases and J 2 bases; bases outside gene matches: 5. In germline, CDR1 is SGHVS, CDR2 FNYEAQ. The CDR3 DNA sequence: TGTGCCAGCAGCTTAACAAGGGACAGAAACACTGAAGCTTTCTTT. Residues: CASSLTRDRNTEAFF.

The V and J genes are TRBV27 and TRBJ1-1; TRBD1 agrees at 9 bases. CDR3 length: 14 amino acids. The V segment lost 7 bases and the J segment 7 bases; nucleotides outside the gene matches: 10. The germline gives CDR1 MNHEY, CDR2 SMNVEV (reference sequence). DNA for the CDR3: TGTGCCAGCACCGCGTGGGACAGGGAGGATGAAGCTTTCTTT. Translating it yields CASTAWDREDEAFF.

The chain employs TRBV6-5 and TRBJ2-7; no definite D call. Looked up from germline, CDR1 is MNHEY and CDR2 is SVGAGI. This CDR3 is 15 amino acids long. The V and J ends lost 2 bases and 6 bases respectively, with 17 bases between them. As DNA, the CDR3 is TGTGCCAGCAGTTACAACAGACAAGCATTCAGCGAGCAGTACTTC. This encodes CASSYNRQAFSEQYF.

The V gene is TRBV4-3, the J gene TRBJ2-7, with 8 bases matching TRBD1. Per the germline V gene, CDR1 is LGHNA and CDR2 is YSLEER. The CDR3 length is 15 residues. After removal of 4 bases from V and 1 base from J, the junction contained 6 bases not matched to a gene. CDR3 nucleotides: TGCGCCAGCAGCCCTACCTGGACAGGGTCCTACGAGCAGTACTTC. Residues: CASSPTWTGSYEQYF.

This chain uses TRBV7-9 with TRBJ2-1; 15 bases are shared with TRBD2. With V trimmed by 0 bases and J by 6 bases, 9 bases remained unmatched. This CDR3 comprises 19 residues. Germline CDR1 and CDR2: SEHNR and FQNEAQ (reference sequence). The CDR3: CASSLAFWTSGGAANEQFF. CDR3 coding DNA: TGTGCCAGCAGCTTAGCGTTCTGGACTAGCGGGGGGGCTGCCAATGAGCAGTTCTTC.

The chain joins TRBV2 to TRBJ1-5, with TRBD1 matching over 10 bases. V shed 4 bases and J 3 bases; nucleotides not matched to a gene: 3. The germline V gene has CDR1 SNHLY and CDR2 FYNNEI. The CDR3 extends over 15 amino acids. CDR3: CASSGRQGANQPQHF. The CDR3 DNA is TGTGCCAGCAGTGGTCGACAGGGGGCCAATCAGCCCCAGCATTTT.

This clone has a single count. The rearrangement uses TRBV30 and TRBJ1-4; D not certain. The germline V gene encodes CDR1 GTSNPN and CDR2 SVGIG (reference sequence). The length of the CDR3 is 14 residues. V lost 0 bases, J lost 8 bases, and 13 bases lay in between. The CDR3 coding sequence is TGTGCCTGGAGTGTGGGCAACGAAGTAGAAAAACTGTTTTTT. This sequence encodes CAWSVGNEVEKLFF.

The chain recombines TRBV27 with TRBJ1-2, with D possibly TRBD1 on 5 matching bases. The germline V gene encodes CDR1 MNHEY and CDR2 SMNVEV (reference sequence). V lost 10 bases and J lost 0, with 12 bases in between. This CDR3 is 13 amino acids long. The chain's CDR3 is CATFRTPNYGYTF. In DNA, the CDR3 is TGTGCCACCTTTAGGACACCTAACTATGGCTACACCTTC.

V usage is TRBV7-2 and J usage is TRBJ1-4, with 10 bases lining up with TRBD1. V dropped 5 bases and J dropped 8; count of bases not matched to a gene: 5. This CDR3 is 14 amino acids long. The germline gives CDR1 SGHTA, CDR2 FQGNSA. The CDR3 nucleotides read TGTGCCAGCAGCCGGGACAGGGGAAACGAAAAACTGTTTTTT. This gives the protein CASSRDRGNEKLFF.

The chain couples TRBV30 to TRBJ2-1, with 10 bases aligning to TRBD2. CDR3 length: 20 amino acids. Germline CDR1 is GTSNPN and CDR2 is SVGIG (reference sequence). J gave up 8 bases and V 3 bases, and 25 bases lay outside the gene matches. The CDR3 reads CAWSRGLGFSAGGPGDEQFF. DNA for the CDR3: TGTGCCTGGAGCAGGGGATTAGGGTTTTCAGCGGGAGGGCCTGGGGATGAGCAGTTCTTC. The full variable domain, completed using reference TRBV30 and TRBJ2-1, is SQTIHQWPATLVQPVGSPLSLECTVEGTSNPNLYWYRQAAGRGLQLLFYSVGIGQISSEVPQNLSASRPQDRQFILSSKKLLLSDSGFYLCAWSRGLGFSAGGPGDEQFFGPGTRLTVL.

CDR3 sequence reads: CASLTGKNEQFF. The CDR3 nucleotides are TGTGCCAGCTTAACAGGGAAAAATGAGCAGTTCTTC. The chain joins TRBV27 to TRBJ2-1, with TRBD1 as a possible D gene (6 bases). Germline V gives CDR1 MNHEY, CDR2 SMNVEV (reference sequence). The V gene lost 8 bases and the J gene lost 7 bases, with 12 bases spanning the gap. This CDR3 comprises 12 residues.

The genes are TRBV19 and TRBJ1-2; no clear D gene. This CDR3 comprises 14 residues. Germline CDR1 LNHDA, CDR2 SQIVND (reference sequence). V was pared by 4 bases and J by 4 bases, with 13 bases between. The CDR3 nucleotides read TGTGCCAGTAGTAGATCGCGCGAGCCCTATGGCTACACCTTC. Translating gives CASSRSREPYGYTF.

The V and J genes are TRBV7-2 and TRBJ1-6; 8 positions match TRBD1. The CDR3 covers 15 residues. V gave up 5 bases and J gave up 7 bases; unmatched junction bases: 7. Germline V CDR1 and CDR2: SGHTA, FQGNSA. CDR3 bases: TGTGCCAGCAGCCCCCGACAGGGGAAAAATTCACCCCTCCACTTT. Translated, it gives CASSPRQGKNSPLHF.

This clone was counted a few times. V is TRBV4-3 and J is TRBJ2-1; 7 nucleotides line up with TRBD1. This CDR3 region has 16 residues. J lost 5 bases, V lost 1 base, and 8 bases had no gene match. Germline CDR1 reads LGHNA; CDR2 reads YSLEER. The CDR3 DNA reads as TGCGCCAGCAGCCAAGGCTACAGGGGTTGGAACAATGAGCAGTTCTTC. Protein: CASSQGYRGWNNEQFF.

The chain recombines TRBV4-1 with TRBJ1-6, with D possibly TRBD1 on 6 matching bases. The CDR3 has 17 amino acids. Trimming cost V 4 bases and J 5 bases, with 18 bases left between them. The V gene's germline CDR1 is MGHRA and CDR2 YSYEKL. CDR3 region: CASSRTARDLNNSPLHF. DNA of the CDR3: TGCGCCAGCAGCCGGACAGCCCGAGACCTTAATAATTCACCCCTCCACTTT.

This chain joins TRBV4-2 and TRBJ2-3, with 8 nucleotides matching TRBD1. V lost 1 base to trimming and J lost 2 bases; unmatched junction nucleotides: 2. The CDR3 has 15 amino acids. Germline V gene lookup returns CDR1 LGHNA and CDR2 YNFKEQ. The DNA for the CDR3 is TGTGCCAGCAGCCAAGCGACAGGGGACACAGATACGCAGTATTTT. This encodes CASSQATGDTDTQYF.

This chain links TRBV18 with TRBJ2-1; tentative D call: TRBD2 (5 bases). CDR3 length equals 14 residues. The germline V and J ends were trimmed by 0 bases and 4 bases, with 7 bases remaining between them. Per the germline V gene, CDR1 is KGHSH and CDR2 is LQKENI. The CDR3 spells CASSPPTRYNEQFF. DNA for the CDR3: TGTGCCAGCTCACCACCAACTAGGTACAATGAGCAGTTCTTC.